This T cell receptor beta chain was documented in a study of OX40 agonist ivuxolimab in advanced cancers. Across the study: Those enrolled were roughly 85% male, with a mean age of roughly 62 years and ages from about 20 to 90. Overall study findings and caveats: Normalized T-cell clonal expansion was also low in some nonresponders. Patients who responded partially at 0.1-3.0 mg/kg showed clonal expansion ranking among the lowest.

This clone has just one count. Antigen unknown. V trimming: 9 bases; J trimming: 5 bases; junction bases outside the gene matches: 13. Germline assignment: CDR1 LNHDA and CDR2 SQIVND (reference sequence). The CDR3 runs 15 residues. Some clones are missing from TCRdb's copy, which holds only in-frame ones; the method was immunoSEQ multiplex PCR. Of tens of thousands of clones detected, approximately 75% appear once; the ten largest clones hold nearly 0.7%. V and J are TRBV19 and TRBJ2-5, with 9 bases identical to TRBD1. Here the sequenced sample was CD4+ or CD8+ T cells sorted from blood, taken in a trial of the OX40 agonist ivuxolimab. This TCR was sampled from an adult with an advanced solid tumor such as melanoma, head and neck, liver or kidney cancer. This chain's CDR3 is CASGPGQGHWETQYF. The DNA for the CDR3 is TGTGCCAGCGGACCGGGACAGGGTCACTGGGAGACCCAGTACTTC.